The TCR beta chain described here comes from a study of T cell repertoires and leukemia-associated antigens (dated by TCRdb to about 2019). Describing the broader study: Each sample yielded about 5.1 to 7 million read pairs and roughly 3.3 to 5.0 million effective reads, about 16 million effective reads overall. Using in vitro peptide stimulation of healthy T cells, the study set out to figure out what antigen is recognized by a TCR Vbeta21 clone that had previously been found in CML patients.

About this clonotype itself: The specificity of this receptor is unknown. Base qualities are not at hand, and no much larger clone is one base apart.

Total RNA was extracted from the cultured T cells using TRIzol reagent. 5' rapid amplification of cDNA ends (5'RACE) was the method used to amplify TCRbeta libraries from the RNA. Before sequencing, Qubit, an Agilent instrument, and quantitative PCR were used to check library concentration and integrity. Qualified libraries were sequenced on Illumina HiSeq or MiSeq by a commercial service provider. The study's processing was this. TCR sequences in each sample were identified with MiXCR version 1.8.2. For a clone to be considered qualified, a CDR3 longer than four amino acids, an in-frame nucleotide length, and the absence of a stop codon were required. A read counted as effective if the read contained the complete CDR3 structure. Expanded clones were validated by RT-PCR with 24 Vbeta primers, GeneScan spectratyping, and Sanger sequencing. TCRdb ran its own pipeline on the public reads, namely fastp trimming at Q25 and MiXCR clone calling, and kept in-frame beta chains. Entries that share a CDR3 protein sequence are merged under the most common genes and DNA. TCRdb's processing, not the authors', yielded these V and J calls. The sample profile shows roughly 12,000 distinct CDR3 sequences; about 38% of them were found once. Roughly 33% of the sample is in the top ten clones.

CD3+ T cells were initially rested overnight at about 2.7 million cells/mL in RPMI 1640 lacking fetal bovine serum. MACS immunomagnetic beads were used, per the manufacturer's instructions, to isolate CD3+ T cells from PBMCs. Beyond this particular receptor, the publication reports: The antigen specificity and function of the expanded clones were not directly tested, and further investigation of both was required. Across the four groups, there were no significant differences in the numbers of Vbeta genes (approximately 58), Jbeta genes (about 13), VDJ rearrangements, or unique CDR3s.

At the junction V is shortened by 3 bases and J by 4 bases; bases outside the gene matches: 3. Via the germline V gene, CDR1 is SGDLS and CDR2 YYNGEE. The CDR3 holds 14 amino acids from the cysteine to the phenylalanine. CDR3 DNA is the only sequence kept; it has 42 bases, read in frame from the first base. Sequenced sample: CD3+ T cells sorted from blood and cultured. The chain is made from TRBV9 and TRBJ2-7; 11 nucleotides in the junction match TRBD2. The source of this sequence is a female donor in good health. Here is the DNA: TGTGCCAGCAGCGAGACTAGCGGGACGTACGAGCAGTACTTC. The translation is CASSETSGTYEQYF. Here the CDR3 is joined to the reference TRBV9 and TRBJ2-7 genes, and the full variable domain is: DSGVTQTPKHLITATGQRVTLRCSPRSGDLSVYWYQQSLDQGLQFLIQYYNGEERAKGNILERFSAQQFPDLHSELNLSSLELGDSALYFCASSETSGTYEQYFGPGTRLTVT.